This passage covers 30 T cell receptor beta chains from one sample sequenced in a study of EBV T-cell therapy then PD-1 blockade in nasopharyngeal carcinoma. Their antigen targets remain unknown. Described time point: 266 days after commencement of treatment, after nivolumab therapy. Treatment here: AdE1-LMPpoly-expanded autologous EBV-specific T-cell therapy followed by anti-PD-1 nivolumab. Profiled with immunoSEQ multiplex PCR; TCRdb holds only in-frame clones, not every one. The profile shows about 20,000 clones, around 80% of them singletons. The source material was CD8+ T cells from blood, sampled around day 260 from a patient whose treatment included autologous EBV-specific T cells and nivolumab. The receptors derive from a man in his forties with nasopharyngeal carcinoma.

The chain uses TRBV27 and TRBJ1-2, with 7 nucleotides matching TRBD1. Germline CDR1 is MNHEY and CDR2 is SMNVEV (reference sequence). The CDR3 has 14 amino acids. V was clipped by 5 bases and J by 7 bases; unmatched bases: 10. The CDR3 region has the DNA TGTGCCAGCAGTAATACAGGGGCCGGTCTTGGCTACACCTTC. It encodes CASSNTGAGLGYTF.

The table lists this clone with a few counts. Other nucleotide sequences in the sample specify the same CDR3. The V gene is TRBV6-4, the J gene TRBJ2-3, with 8 bases aligning to TRBD2. Germline CDR1 MRHNA, CDR2 SNTAGT. This CDR3 is 14 amino acids long. With V trimmed by 2 bases and J by 3 bases, 1 base remained unmatched. The CDR3 coding sequence is TGTGCCAGCAGTGACCGGGGGGGAACAGATACGCAGTATTTT. The encoded protein is CASSDRGGTDTQYF.

The chain uses TRBV5-6 and TRBJ1-2; the D is unclear. V shed 0 bases and J shed 1 base, with 10 bases lying between them. This CDR3 region has 15 residues. The germline V gene encodes CDR1 SGHDT and CDR2 YYEEEE. The CDR3 reads CASSLAGRLNYGYTF. CDR3 in DNA: TGTGCCAGCAGCTTGGCGGGCCGGCTTAACTATGGCTACACCTTC.

This chain links TRBV9 with TRBJ1-1; no clear D gene. The germline gives CDR1 SGDLS, CDR2 YYNGEE. The CDR3 covers 14 residues. V shed 3 bases and J shed 2 bases, with 11 bases lying between them. CDR3 nucleotides: TGTGCCAGCAGCGCAAGGGTGGCAAACACTGAAGCTTTCTTT. It yields the protein CASSARVANTEAFF.

This chain joins TRBV2 and TRBJ2-2, with D tentatively TRBD1 or TRBD2 (6 bases each). This CDR3 is built from 16 residues. Germline loops: CDR1 SNHLY, CDR2 FYNNEI. The V end lost 0 bases, the J end lost 3 bases, and 11 bases lay between the germline ends. In DNA, the CDR3 is TGTGCCAGCAGTGAAGCTCCTGGGGGGCACACCGGGGAGCTGTTTTTT. It encodes CASSEAPGGHTGELFF.

This rearrangement joins TRBV28 to TRBJ1-2; 8 positions agree with TRBD1. The CDR3 has 15 residues. From germline, CDR1 is MDHEN and CDR2 SYDVKM. V lost 2 bases to trimming and J lost 8 bases; unmatched junction nucleotides: 10. The CDR3 DNA reads TGTGCCAGCAGTTTAGGCGACAGGGGACCCGGGGGCTACACCTTC. It encodes CASSLGDRGPGGYTF.

The V call is TRBV5-8, the J call TRBJ1-1; D is perhaps TRBD1 (6 bases). The germline CDR1 and CDR2 sequences are SGHTS and YDEGEE. The CDR3 runs 13 residues. The V end lost 0 bases, the J end lost 3 bases, and 6 bases lay between the germline ends. This chain's CDR3 is CASSLAGDTEAFF. The CDR3 nucleotides read TGTGCCAGCAGCTTGGCAGGGGACACTGAAGCTTTCTTT.

This rearrangement joins TRBV4-3 to TRBJ2-7; D is possibly TRBD1 (5 bases). This CDR3 has 15 amino acids. Trimming removed 1 base at V and 1 base at J, with 11 bases between. Germline V lookup: CDR1 LGHNA, CDR2 YSLEER. The CDR3 spells CASSQGVQGSYEQYF. CDR3 nucleotides: TGCGCCAGCAGCCAAGGCGTTCAGGGATCCTACGAGCAGTACTTC.

This rearrangement joins TRBV27 to TRBJ2-1; no definite D call. CDR1 and CDR2 from the germline V gene are MNHEY and SMNVEV (reference sequence). V was clipped by 2 bases and J by 0 bases, with 8 bases between them. The CDR3 runs 15 residues. CDR3 nucleotide sequence: TGTGCCAGCAGTTTAGCAGTTAGCTCCTACAATGAGCAGTTCTTC. It specifies CASSLAVSSYNEQFF.

The V gene is TRBV7-3, the J gene TRBJ2-3; D call uncertain. There are 15 residues in the CDR3. Germline V lookup: CDR1 SGHTA, CDR2 FQGTGA. The germline V and J ends were trimmed by 5 bases and 0 bases, with 12 bases remaining between them. CDR3 protein: CASSPLELSTDTQYF. CDR3 nucleotides: TGTGCCAGCAGCCCCCTGGAGCTGAGCACAGATACGCAGTATTTT.

Worth noting for this clone: Mismatch with germline at one junction end may stem from a read error. The chain recombines TRBV28 with TRBJ2-1, with 7 bases matching TRBD1. Germline-derived CDR1 and CDR2 are MDHEN and SYDVKM. This CDR3 is built from 14 residues. The CDR3 DNA follows: TGTGCCAGCAGCTTCGGCCAGGGGGACAATGGGCAGTTCTTC. Translated, it gives CASSFGQGDNGQFF.

This chain connects TRBV5-8 to TRBJ1-1, with TRBD1 matching over 7 bases. V dropped 0 bases and J dropped 0; count of bases not matched to a gene: 5. In germline, CDR1 is SGHTS, CDR2 YDEGEE. This CDR3 region has 16 residues. The CDR3 is CASSLVGTALNTEAFF. Written as DNA, the CDR3 is TGTGCCAGCAGCTTGGTGGGGACAGCCCTGAACACTGAAGCTTTCTTT.

CDR3 sequence (DNA): TGTGCCAGCAGTTTAGTCTCCTACGAGCAGTACTTC. Its protein is CASSLVSYEQYF. The rearrangement uses TRBV28 and TRBJ2-7; no clear D gene. Trimming cost V 2 bases and J 0 bases, with 2 bases left between them. CDR1 MDHEN and CDR2 SYDVKM come from the germline V gene. The CDR3 spans 12 residues.

This clone was counted only a few times. V and J are TRBV6-2 or TRBV6-3 and TRBJ1-5; 9 bases map to TRBD1. With V trimmed by 0 bases and J by 1 base, 1 base remained unmatched. The CDR3 spans 16 residues. CDR1 is MNHEY, CDR2 SVGEGT, per germline. Here the CDR3 DNA reads TGTGCCAGCAGTTACTCGGGGACAGGGAGCAATCAGCCCCAGCATTTT. Its translation is CASSYSGTGSNQPQHF.

This clone was found once. The CDR3 spells CASSMLTYGYTF. CDR3 bases: TGTGCCAGTAGTATGTTGACTTATGGCTACACCTTC. J is TRBJ1-2 and V is TRBV19; unclear D gene. V was trimmed by 3 bases and J by 5 bases, leaving 7 bases between them. The CDR3 extends over 12 amino acids. Germline loops: CDR1 LNHDA, CDR2 SQIVND (reference sequence).

J is TRBJ2-3 and V is TRBV7-2; 9 bases align to TRBD2. Germline trimming cut 2 bases from V and 11 bases from J; bases unmatched to any gene: 8. This CDR3 region has 14 residues. The germline V gene encodes CDR1 SGHTA and CDR2 FQGNSA. CDR3 sequence (DNA): TGTGCCAGCAGCTTAATCACTAGCGGGCAGGGGCAGTATTTT. It translates to CASSLITSGQGQYF.

The chain couples TRBV12-3 or TRBV12-4 to TRBJ1-6; D is ambiguous. Trimming stripped 10 bases from V and 11 bases from J, with 6 bases between. There are 9 residues in the CDR3. The CDR3 nucleotides read TGTGCCATACGGCCACCCCTCCACTTT. As protein: CAIRPPLHF.

For this clone: The junction differs from germline at one of its ends, possibly a read error. The rearrangement joins TRBV4-1 to TRBJ2-7, with 10 bases fitting TRBD1. The CDR3 has 16 amino acids. Germline V gene data show CDR1 as MGHRA and CDR2 as YSYEKL. CDR3 amino acids: CASSKDPGQGLFEQYF. The CDR3 region has the DNA TGCGCCAGCAGCAAAGATCCGGGACAGGGGCTTTTTGAGCAGTACTTC.

V gene TRBV9 combines with J gene TRBJ1-2, with a possible D match to TRBD1 (5 bases). CDR3 length: 14 amino acids. Trimming took off 0 bases at V and 7 bases at J, with 13 bases between the two ends. Germline CDR1 reads SGDLS; CDR2 reads YYNGEE. CDR3 coding DNA: TGTGCCAGCAGCGTAGTTGGCAGGGAAGGTGGCTACACCTTC. Translation: CASSVVGREGGYTF.

This chain uses TRBV5-1 with TRBJ1-2; TRBD1 matches at 7 bases. CDR1 is SGHRS, CDR2 YFSETQ, per germline. The CDR3 consists of 14 residues. Trimming took 4 bases from V and 2 from J; bases not matched to a gene: 5. CDR3 loop: CASSLTTGNYGYTF. The CDR3 region has the DNA TGCGCCAGCAGCCTGACGACAGGGAACTATGGCTACACCTTC.

The chain has TRBV6-1 and TRBJ2-3, with D uncertain. The CDR3 sequence is 17 residues long. Germline V CDR1 and CDR2: MNHNS, SASEGT. V dropped 1 base and J dropped 2 bases, with 16 bases sitting between them. Here the CDR3 reads CASSEEGTWMATDTQYF. For the CDR3, the DNA is TGTGCCAGCAGTGAAGAAGGTACATGGATGGCCACAGATACGCAGTATTTT.

This chain joins TRBV7-9 and TRBJ1-2; D not certain. The V gene lost 5 bases and the J gene lost 4 bases, with 11 bases spanning the gap. The CDR3 totals 13 residues. CDR1 is SEHNR, CDR2 FQNEAQ, per germline (reference sequence). The CDR3 DNA follows: TGTGCCAGCAGCCCTCCGGGCAGCTATGGCTACACCTTC. Translating gives CASSPPGSYGYTF.

The chain links TRBV15 to TRBJ1-2, with 10 bases aligning to TRBD1. J lost 7 bases, V lost 3 bases, and 5 bases had no gene match. The CDR3 runs 14 residues. Per germline, CDR1 LNHNV and CDR2 YYDKDF (reference sequence). CDR3 loop: CATSRAGTGVGYTF. The CDR3 DNA reads TGTGCCACCAGCAGGGCGGGGACAGGGGTTGGCTACACCTTC.

A single count supports this clone. The V call is TRBV21-1, the J call TRBJ1-5; TRBD1 was called by the table and not checked on the DNA. TRBV21-1 is a pseudogene. CDR3 size: 17 residues. CDR3 protein: CASSQRPGQGGRQPQHF. CDR3 bases: TGTGCCAGCAGCCAAAGGCCGGGACAGGGCGGTCGACAGCCCCAGCATTTT.

V gene TRBV6-1 combines with J gene TRBJ2-5; possible D gene TRBD1, 6 bases. The CDR3 is 15 residues long. Per germline, CDR1 MNHNS and CDR2 SASEGT. Trimming removed 1 base from V and 1 base from J, with 10 bases in between. The CDR3 DNA reads as TGTGCCAGCAGTGAAGTAGGGGGTCGCCAAGAGACCCAGTACTTC. Its protein is CASSEVGGRQETQYF.

J is TRBJ1-5 and V is TRBV4-1; D may be TRBD1 (5 bases). This CDR3 is built from 15 residues. V lost 0 bases to trimming and J lost 3 bases, with 9 bases between them. Germline-derived CDR1 and CDR2 are MGHRA and YSYEKL. The CDR3 nucleotides read TGCGCCAGCAGCCAAGATGAGGGGAACAATCAGCCCCAGCATTTT. Amino acid sequence: CASSQDEGNNQPQHF.

This rearrangement joins TRBV19 to TRBJ2-3; a possible D gene is TRBD2 (5 bases). CDR3 length: 14 residues. Germline assignment: CDR1 LNHDA and CDR2 SQIVND (reference sequence). With 1 base removed from V and 3 bases from J, the gap between germline ends came to 8 bases. As DNA, the CDR3 is TGTGCCAGTAGTATAGTCAGGACTACAGATACGCAGTATTTT. This sequence encodes CASSIVRTTDTQYF.

In this sample, this clone turned up once. The V gene is TRBV27, the J gene TRBJ1-4; 9 positions agree with TRBD1. The V and J ends lost 3 bases and 8 bases, in that order; junction bases with no gene match: 4. This CDR3 is built from 14 residues. The V gene's germline CDR1 is MNHEY and CDR2 SMNVEV (reference sequence). The CDR3 coding sequence is TGTGCCAGCAGTTTTACAGGGGGCAGGGAAAAACTGTTTTTT. It yields the protein CASSFTGGREKLFF.

This clone is a singleton in its sample. The gene calls are TRBV6-4 and TRBJ2-3, with TRBD1 matching 11 bases. Trimming cost V 6 bases and J 1 base; bases outside gene matches: 3. Germline assignment: CDR1 MRHNA and CDR2 SNTAGT. This CDR3 has 15 amino acids. In nucleotides, the CDR3 is TGTGCCAGCAGCCGGACAGGGGGCGGCACAGATACGCAGTATTTT. The encoded protein is CASSRTGGGTDTQYF.

The chain links TRBV4-1 to TRBJ2-5; 7 nucleotides align to TRBD1. This CDR3 region has 13 residues. The ends lost 8 bases at V and 5 bases at J; junction bases unmatched: 8. The germline V gene has CDR1 MGHRA and CDR2 YSYEKL. The CDR3 DNA sequence: TGCGCCAGCTCTGGTACAGGGGTTGAGACCCAGTACTTC. Translating gives CASSGTGVETQYF.